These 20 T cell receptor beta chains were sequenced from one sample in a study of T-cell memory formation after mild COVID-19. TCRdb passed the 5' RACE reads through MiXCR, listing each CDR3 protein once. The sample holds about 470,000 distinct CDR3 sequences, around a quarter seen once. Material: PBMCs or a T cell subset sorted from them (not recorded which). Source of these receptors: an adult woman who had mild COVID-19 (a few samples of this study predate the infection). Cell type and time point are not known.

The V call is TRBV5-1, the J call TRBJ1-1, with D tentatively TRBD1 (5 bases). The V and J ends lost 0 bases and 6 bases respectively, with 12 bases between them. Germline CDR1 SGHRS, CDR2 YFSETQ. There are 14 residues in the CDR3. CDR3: CASSLAVGTPEAFF. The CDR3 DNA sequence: TGCGCCAGCAGCTTGGCTGTCGGGACGCCTGAAGCTTTCTTT.

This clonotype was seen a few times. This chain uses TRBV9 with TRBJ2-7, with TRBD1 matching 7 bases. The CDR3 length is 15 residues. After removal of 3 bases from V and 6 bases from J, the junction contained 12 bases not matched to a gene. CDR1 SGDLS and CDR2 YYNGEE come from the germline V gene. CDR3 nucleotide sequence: TGTGCCAGCAGCGCAGACGGGACAGATGGTACCGAGCAGTACTTC. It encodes CASSADGTDGTEQYF.

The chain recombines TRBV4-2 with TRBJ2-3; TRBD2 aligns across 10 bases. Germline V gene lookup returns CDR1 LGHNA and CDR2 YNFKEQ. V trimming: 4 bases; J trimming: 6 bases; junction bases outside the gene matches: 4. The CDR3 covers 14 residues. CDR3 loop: CASSLGTSDDTQYF. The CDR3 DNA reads TGTGCCAGCAGCCTCGGGACTAGCGACGATACGCAGTATTTT.

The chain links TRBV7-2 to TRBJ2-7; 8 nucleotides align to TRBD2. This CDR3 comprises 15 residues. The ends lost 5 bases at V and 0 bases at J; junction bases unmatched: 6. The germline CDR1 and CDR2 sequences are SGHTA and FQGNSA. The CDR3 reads CASSGGLVSSYEQYF. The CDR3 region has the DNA TGTGCCAGCAGCGGGGGACTAGTTAGCTCCTACGAGCAGTACTTC.

The CDR3 sequence is CASRPGGGPGETQYF. For the CDR3, the DNA is TGCGCCAGCAGGCCTGGTGGGGGTCCAGGGGAGACCCAGTACTTC. The chain has TRBV5-1 and TRBJ2-5; the D gene could be TRBD1 or TRBD2 (5 bases each). V lost 5 bases and J 5 bases, leaving 19 bases between the germline ends. Germline CDR1 is SGHRS and CDR2 is YFSETQ. This CDR3 comprises 15 residues.

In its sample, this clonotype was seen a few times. CDR3 in amino acids: CATSDSTGGGWNEQFF. The DNA of the CDR3 is TGTGCCACCAGTGATTCGACAGGGGGTGGTTGGAATGAGCAGTTCTTC. The chain employs TRBV24-1 and TRBJ2-1; 9 nucleotides line up with TRBD1. The V segment lost 2 bases and the J segment 7 bases; nucleotides outside the gene matches: 8. The CDR3 is 16 amino acids. Germline values: CDR1 KGHDR, CDR2 SFDVKD.

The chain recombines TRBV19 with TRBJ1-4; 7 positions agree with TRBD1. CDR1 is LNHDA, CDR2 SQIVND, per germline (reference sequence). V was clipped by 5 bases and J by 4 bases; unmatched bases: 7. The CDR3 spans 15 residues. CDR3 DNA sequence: TGTGCCAGTAGTCCACTAACAGGGGATAATGAAAAACTGTTTTTT. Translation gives CASSPLTGDNEKLFF.

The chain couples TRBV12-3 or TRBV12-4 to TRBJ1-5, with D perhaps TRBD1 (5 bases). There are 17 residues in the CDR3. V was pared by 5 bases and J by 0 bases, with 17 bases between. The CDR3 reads CASSPARGRLSNQPQHF. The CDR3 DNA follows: TGTGCCAGCAGTCCGGCGAGGGGCCGACTTAGCAATCAGCCCCAGCATTTT.

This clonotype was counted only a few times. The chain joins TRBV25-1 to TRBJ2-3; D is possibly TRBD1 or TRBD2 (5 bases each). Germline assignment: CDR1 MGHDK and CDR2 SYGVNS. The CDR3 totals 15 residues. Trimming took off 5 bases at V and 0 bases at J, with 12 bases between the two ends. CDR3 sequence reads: CASSTHGDSTDTQYF. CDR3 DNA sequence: TGTGCCAGCAGTACCCACGGGGACAGCACAGATACGCAGTATTTT. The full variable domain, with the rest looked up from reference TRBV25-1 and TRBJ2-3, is EADIYQTPRYLVIGTGKKITLECSQTMGHDKMYWYQQDPGMELHLIHYSYGVNSTEKGDLSSESTVSRIRTEHFPLTLESARPSHTSQYLCASSTHGDSTDTQYFGPGTRLTVL.

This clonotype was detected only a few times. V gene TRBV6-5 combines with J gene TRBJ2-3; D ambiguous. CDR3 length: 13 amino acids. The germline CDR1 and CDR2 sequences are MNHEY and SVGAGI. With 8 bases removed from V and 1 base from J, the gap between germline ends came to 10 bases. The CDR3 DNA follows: TGTGCCAGCCGACCTCTGGGCACAGATACGCAGTATTTT. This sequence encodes CASRPLGTDTQYF.

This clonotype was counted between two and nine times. The CDR3 reads CASSSDRAGTLAKNIQYF. The CDR3 nucleotides read TGTGCCAGCAGCTCCGATCGAGCGGGGACCCTAGCCAAAAACATTCAGTACTTC. The chain has TRBV7-2 and TRBJ2-4, with 7 bases fitting TRBD2. The trim removed 4 bases at V and 0 bases at J, leaving 12 bases unmatched. The V gene's germline CDR1 is SGHTA and CDR2 FQGNSA. This CDR3 spans 18 amino acids.

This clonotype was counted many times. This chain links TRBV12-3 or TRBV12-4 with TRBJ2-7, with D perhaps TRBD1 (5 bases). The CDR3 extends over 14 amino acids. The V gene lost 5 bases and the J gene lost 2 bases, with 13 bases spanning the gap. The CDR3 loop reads CASSRQDTAYEQYF. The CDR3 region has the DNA TGTGCCAGCAGTCGTCAGGACACCGCCTACGAGCAGTACTTC.

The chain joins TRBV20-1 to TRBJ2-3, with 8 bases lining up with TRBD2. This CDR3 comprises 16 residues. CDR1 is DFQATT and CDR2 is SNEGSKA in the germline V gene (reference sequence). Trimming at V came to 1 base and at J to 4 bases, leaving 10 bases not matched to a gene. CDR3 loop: CSARAVRLAGPDTQYF. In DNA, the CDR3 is TGCAGTGCTAGAGCTGTACGGCTAGCGGGTCCAGATACGCAGTATTTT.

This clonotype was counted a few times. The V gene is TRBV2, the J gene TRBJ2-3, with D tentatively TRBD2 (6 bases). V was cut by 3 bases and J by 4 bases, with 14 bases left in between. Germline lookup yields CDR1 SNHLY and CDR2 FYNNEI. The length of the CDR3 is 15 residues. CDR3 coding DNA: TGTGCCAGCAGTGATCCCGCTAGCGCCCCAGATACGCAGTATTTT. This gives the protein CASSDPASAPDTQYF.

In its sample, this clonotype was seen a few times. Written as DNA, the CDR3 is TGTGCCAGCGGAAGGACTAGCGTTTCCTACGAGCAGTACTTC. It codes for CASGRTSVSYEQYF. The chain carries TRBV27 and TRBJ2-7; TRBD2 aligns across 9 bases. The CDR3 runs 14 residues. Germline lookup yields CDR1 MNHEY and CDR2 SMNVEV (reference sequence). Unmatched junction bases numbered 6, after V lost 8 bases and J lost 1 base.

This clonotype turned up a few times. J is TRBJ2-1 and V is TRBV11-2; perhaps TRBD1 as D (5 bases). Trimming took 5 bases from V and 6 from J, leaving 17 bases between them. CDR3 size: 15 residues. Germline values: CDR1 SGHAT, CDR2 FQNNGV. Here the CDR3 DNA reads TGTGCCAGCAGCCCCCCCCGAATTGGGGCCAATGAGCAGTTCTTC. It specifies CASSPPRIGANEQFF.

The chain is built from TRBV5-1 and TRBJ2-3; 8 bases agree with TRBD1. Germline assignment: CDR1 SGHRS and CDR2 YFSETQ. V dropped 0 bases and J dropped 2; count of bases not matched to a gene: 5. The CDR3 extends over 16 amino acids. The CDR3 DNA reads TGCGCCAGCAGCTTGGGTGACAGGGGACTCACAGATACGCAGTATTTT. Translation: CASSLGDRGLTDTQYF.

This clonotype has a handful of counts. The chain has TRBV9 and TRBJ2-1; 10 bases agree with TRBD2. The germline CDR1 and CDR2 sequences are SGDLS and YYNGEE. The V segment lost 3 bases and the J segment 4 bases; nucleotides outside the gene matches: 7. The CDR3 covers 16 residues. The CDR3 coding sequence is TGTGCCAGCAGCGCTGGAACTAGCGGGATTTACAATGAGCAGTTCTTC. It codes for CASSAGTSGIYNEQFF.

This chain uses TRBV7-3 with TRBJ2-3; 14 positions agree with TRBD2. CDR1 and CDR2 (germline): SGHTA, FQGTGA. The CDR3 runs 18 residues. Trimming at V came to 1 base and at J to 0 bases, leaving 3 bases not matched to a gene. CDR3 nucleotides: TGTGCCAGCAGCTTAAGGGGACTAGCGGGAGCTAGCACAGATACGCAGTATTTT. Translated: CASSLRGLAGASTDTQYF.

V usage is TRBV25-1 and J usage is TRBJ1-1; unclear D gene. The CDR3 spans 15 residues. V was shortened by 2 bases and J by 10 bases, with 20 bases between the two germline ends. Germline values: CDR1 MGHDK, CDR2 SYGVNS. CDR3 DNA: TGTGCCAGCAGTGAAGGAGGGAAAACTGTAGTGGGAGCTTTCTTT. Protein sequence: CASSEGGKTVVGAFF.